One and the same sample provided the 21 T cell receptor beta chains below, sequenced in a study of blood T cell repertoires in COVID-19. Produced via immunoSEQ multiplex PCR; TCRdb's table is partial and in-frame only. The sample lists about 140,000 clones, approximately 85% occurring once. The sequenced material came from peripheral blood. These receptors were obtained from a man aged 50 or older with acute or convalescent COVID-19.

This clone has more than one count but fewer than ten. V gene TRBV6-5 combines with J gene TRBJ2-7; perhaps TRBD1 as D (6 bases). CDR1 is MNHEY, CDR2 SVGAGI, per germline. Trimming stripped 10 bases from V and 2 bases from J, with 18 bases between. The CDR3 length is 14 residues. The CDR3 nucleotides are TGTGCCATCCATGAACAGGGAAGGACCTACGAGCAGTACTTC. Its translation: CAIHEQGRTYEQYF.

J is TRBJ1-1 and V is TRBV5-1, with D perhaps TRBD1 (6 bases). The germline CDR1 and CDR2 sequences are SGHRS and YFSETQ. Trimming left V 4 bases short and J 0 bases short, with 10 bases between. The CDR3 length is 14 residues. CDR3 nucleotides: TGCGCCAGCAGCGACAGGCTCCTGAACACTGAAGCTTTCTTT. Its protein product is CASSDRLLNTEAFF.

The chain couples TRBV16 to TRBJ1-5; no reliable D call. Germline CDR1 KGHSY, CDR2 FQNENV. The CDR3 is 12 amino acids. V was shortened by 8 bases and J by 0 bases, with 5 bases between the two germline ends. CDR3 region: CASRGSNQPQHF. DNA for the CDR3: TGTGCCAGCCGAGGTAGCAATCAGCCCCAGCATTTT.

CDR3 sequence: CASSPQNIPDTQYF. CDR3 DNA sequence: TGTGCCAGCAGCCCCCAGAACATCCCAGATACGCAGTATTTT. This chain links TRBV7-3 with TRBJ2-3; the D is unclear. Germline V lookup: CDR1 SGHTA, CDR2 FQGTGA. This CDR3 has 14 amino acids. With 5 bases removed from V and 4 bases from J, the gap between germline ends came to 13 bases.

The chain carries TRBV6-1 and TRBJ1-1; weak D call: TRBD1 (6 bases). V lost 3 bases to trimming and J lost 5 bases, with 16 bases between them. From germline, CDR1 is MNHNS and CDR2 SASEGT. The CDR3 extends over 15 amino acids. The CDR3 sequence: CASSEEQGWITEAFF. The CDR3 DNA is TGTGCCAGCAGTGAGGAGCAGGGGTGGATTACTGAAGCTTTCTTT.

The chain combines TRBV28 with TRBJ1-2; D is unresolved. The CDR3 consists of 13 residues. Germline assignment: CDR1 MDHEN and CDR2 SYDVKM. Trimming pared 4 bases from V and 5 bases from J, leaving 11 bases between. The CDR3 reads CASSWTGNYGYTF. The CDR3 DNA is TGTGCCAGCAGTTGGACGGGGAATTATGGCTACACCTTC.

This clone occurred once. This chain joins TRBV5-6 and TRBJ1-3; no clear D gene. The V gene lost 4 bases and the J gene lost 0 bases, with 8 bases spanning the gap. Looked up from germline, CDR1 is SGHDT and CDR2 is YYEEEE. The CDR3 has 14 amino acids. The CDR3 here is CASSPTHSGNTIYF. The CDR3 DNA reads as TGTGCCAGCAGCCCTACTCACTCTGGAAACACCATATATTTT.

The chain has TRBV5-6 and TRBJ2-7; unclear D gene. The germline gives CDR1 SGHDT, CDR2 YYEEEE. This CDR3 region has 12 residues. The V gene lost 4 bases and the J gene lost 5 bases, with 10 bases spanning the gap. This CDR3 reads CASSTSINEQYF. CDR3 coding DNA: TGTGCCAGCAGCACCAGTATTAACGAGCAGTACTTC.

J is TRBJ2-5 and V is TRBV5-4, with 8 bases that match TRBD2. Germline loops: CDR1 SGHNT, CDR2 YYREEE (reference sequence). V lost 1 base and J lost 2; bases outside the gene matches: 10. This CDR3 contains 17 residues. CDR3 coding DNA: TGTGCCAGCAGCTTGAATCCGGGAGGGGAGAAGCAAGAGACCCAGTACTTC. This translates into CASSLNPGGEKQETQYF.

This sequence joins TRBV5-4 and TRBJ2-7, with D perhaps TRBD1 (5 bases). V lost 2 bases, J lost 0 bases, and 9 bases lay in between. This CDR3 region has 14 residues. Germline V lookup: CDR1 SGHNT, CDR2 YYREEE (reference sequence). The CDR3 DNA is TGTGCCAGCAGCTTTAGACAGAACTCCTACGAGCAGTACTTC. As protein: CASSFRQNSYEQYF.

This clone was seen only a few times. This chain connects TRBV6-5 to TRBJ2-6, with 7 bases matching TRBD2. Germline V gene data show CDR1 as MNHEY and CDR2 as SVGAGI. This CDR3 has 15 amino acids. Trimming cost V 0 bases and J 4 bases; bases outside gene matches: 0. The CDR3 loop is CASSYSAGGANVLTF. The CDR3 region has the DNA TGTGCCAGCAGTTACTCAGCGGGGGGGGCCAACGTCCTGACTTTC.

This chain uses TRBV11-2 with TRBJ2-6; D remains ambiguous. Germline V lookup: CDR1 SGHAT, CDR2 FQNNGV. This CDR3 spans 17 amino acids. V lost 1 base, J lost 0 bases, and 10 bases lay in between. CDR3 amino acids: CASSLGRMNSGANVLTF. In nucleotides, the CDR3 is TGTGCCAGCAGCTTAGGCAGAATGAACTCTGGGGCCAACGTCCTGACTTTC.

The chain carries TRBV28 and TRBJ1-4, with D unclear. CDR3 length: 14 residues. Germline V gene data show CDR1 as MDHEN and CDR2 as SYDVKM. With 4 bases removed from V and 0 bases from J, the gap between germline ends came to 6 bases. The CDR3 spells CASSSAATNEKLFF. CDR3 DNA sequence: TGTGCCAGCAGTTCTGCAGCAACTAATGAAAAACTGTTTTTT.

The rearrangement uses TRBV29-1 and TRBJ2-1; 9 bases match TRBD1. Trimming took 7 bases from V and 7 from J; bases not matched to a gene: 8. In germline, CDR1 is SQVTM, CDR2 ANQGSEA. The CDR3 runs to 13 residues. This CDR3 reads CSETTGGWNEQFF. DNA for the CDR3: TGCAGCGAGACGACAGGGGGTTGGAATGAGCAGTTCTTC.

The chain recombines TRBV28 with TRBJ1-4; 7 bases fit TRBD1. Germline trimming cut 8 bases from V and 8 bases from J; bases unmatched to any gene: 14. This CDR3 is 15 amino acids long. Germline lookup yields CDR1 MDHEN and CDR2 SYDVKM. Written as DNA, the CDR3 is TGTGCCAGCCGCCATGGAGGGGGACAGAGGGAAAAACTGTTTTTT. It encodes CASRHGGGQREKLFF.

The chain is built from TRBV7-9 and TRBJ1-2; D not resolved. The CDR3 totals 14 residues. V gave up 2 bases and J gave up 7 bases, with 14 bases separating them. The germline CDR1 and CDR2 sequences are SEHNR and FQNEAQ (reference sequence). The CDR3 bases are TGTGCCAGCAGCTTAAACGGTTGGAGGGCTGGCTACACCTTC. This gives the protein CASSLNGWRAGYTF.

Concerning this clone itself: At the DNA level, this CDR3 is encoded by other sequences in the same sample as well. The CDR3 sequence is CASSITSGGSYEQYF. CDR3 nucleotide sequence: TGTGCCAGTAGTATCACTAGCGGGGGATCCTACGAGCAGTACTTC. V gene TRBV19 combines with J gene TRBJ2-7; TRBD2 aligns across 11 bases. J was trimmed by 1 base and V by 3 bases; bases with no gene match: 2. Looked up from germline, CDR1 is LNHDA and CDR2 is SQIVND (reference sequence). The CDR3 is made up of 15 amino acids.

The CDR3 reads CASSSAGVEQYF. CDR3 nucleotides: TGTGCCAGCAGTTCAGCAGGGGTCGAGCAGTACTTC. This rearrangement joins TRBV28 to TRBJ2-7; D is possibly TRBD1 (6 bases). Trimming took off 4 bases at V and 6 bases at J, with 10 bases between the two ends. Germline V gene data show CDR1 as MDHEN and CDR2 as SYDVKM. The length of the CDR3 is 12 residues. The variable domain in full, completed from reference TRBV28 and TRBJ2-7, reads DVKVTQSSRYLVKRTGEKVFLECVQDMDHENMFWYRQDPGLGLRLIYFSYDVKMKEKGDIPEGYSVSREKKERFSLILESASTNQTSMYLCASSSAGVEQYFGPGTRLTVT.

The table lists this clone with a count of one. The CDR3 region has the DNA TGTGCCAGCAGTCCGGGGACAGATACGCAGTATTTT. Residues: CASSPGTDTQYF. The chain joins TRBV28 to TRBJ2-3, with a weak D call TRBD2 (5 bases). CDR1 and CDR2 (germline): MDHEN, SYDVKM. The CDR3 contains 12 residues. Trimming shortened V by 5 bases and J by 3 bases, and 6 bases separated the two germline ends.

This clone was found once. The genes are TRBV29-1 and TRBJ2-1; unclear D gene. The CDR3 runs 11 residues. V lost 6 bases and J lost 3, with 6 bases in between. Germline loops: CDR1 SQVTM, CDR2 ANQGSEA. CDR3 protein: CSVSHYNEQFF. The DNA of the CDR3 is TGCAGCGTCTCACACTACAATGAGCAGTTCTTC.

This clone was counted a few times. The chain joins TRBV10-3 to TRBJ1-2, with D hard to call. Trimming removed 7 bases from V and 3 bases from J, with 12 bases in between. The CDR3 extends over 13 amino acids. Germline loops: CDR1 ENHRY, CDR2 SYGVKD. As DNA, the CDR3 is TGTGCCATCAATAACAGAGATGACTATGGCTACACCTTC. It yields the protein CAINNRDDYGYTF.